This paragraph reports one T cell receptor beta chain. The source of the sample is a study of blood T cell repertoires in COVID-19. Study details: Italy, Spain and the United States were the sources of the convalescent and acute COVID-19 samples.

Authors' analysis steps: Scientists estimated how many nucleated cells there were by amplifying reference gene primers. The method was immunoSEQ multiplex PCR; TCRdb's version includes in-frame clones alone and lacks a portion of them. V, J and clone size are taken as reported in that table, and D and trimming were inferred from the DNA itself. The table has approximately 150,000 clones, 65% to 85% seen once. The germline V gene has CDR1 SEHNR and CDR2 FQNEAQ (reference sequence). This CDR3 spans 17 amino acids. Deletions cut 0 bases from V and 3 bases from J, with 15 bases between. The chain employs TRBV7-9 and TRBJ1-3; D not certain. This sequence originates from a man aged 40-49 years who had recovered from COVID-19. The sequenced sample was PBMCs or T cells enriched from blood (not recorded which). CDR3 region: CASSLATRGSSGNTIYF. The CDR3 region has the DNA TGTGCCAGCAGCTTAGCAACTCGGGGTTCAAGTGGAAACACCATATATTTT.